A selection of T cell receptor beta chains follows, all from one sample in a study of blood T cells in healthy people across ages. Each CDR3 protein is one row after TCRdb ran MiXCR on the 5' RACE reads. The table lists around 780,000 distinct CDR3 sequences, more than 25% of them singletons. These data also formed part of another study, on T cells of mothers and their children.

The sequenced sample consisted of blood. All receptors come from a boy aged 5-17 years in good health. CDR3s include the opening cysteine and the closing phenylalanine or tryptophan. The order of the fields is clone size, D gene, V gene, J gene, CDR3 protein, CDR3 DNA. D genes are given only for firm matches. The listing skips clone size in some rows; elsewhere it reads once, few, many or a size class.

size: once
D: TRBD1
V: TRBV9
J: TRBJ2-7
CDR3: CASSPRTGTNEQYF
DNA: TGTGCCAGCAGCCCGAGGACAGGGACGAACGAGCAGTACTTC

size: .
D: .
V: TRBV7-2
J: TRBJ2-1
CDR3: CASSFQASSYNEQFF
DNA: TGTGCCAGCAGCTTTCAGGCGAGCTCCTACAATGAGCAGTTCTTC

size: .
D: TRBD1
V: TRBV12-3/TRBV12-4
J: TRBJ2-5
CDR3: CASRPGQGGQETQYF
DNA: TGTGCCAGCAGGCCGGGACAGGGGGGGCAAGAGACCCAGTACTTC

size: .
D: TRBD2
V: TRBV5-6
J: TRBJ2-5
CDR3: CASSVGLAGGSTQYF
DNA: TGTGCCAGCAGCGTGGGACTAGCGGGGGGGTCGACCCAGTACTTC

size: few
D: .
V: TRBV18
J: TRBJ2-7
CDR3: CASSPGWRTLTYEQYF
DNA: TGTGCCAGCTCACCAGGGTGGAGGACATTGACCTACGAGCAGTACTTC

size: .
D: .
V: TRBV5-1
J: TRBJ1-1
CDR3: CASSTKEGEAFF
DNA: TGCGCCAGCAGCACGAAAGAGGGTGAAGCTTTCTTT

size: few
D: TRBD1
V: TRBV7-9
J: TRBJ1-4
CDR3: CASRGDSEKLFF
DNA: TGTGCCAGCAGAGGGGACAGTGAAAAACTGTTTTTT

size: .
D: TRBD2
V: TRBV2
J: TRBJ2-3
CDR3: CASRGTSGVVDTQYF
DNA: TGTGCCAGCAGGGGGACTAGCGGGGTAGTAGATACGCAGTATTTT

size: .
D: TRBD1
V: TRBV12-3/TRBV12-4
J: TRBJ1-4
CDR3: CASSPRGLGSEKLFF
DNA: TGTGCCAGCAGTCCCAGGGGGCTAGGGAGTGAAAAACTGTTTTTT

size: many
D: .
V: TRBV3-1
J: TRBJ2-5
CDR3: CASSQATQETQYF
DNA: TGTGCCAGCAGCCAAGCGACCCAAGAGACCCAGTACTTC

size: .
D: TRBD1
V: TRBV15
J: TRBJ2-5
CDR3: CATSRDGRRGETQYF
DNA: TGTGCCACCAGCAGAGATGGTCGCAGGGGGGAGACCCAGTACTTC

size: .
D: .
V: TRBV15
J: TRBJ2-1
CDR3: CATSRVPAGAYLYNEQFF
DNA: TGTGCCACCAGCAGAGTGCCGGCAGGGGCGTATCTCTACAATGAGCAGTTCTTC

size: few
D: .
V: TRBV30
J: TRBJ1-4
CDR3: CAWATGGANEKLFF
DNA: TGTGCCTGGGCCACTGGGGGCGCAAATGAAAAACTGTTTTTT

size: few
D: .
V: TRBV20-1
J: TRBJ2-2
CDR3: CSASQGSTGELFF
DNA: TGCAGTGCATCACAGGGTTCAACCGGGGAGCTGTTTTTT

size: .
D: TRBD1
V: TRBV5-1
J: TRBJ2-5
CDR3: CASSLTAGQGYQETQYF
DNA: TGCGCCAGCAGCTTGACCGCGGGACAGGGGTACCAAGAGACCCAGTACTTC

size: .
D: TRBD1
V: TRBV7-3
J: TRBJ1-1
CDR3: CASSLQGGDTEAFF
DNA: TGTGCCAGCAGCCTACAGGGGGGAGACACTGAAGCTTTCTTT